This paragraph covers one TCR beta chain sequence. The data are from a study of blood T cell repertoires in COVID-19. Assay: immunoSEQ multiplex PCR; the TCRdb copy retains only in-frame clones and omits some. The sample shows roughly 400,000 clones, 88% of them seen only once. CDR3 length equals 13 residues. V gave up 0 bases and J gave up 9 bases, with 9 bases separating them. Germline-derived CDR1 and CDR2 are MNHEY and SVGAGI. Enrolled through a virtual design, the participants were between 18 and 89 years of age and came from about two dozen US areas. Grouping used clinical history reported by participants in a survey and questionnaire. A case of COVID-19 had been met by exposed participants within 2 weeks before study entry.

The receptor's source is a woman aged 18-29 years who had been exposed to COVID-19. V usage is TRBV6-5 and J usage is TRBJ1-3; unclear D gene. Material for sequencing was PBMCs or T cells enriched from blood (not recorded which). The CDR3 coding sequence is TGTGCCAGCAGTTACTCAGAAGAGAGCACCATATATTTT. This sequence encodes CASSYSEESTIYF.